The T cell receptor beta chain under discussion was sequenced for a study of CD8+CD57+ T cells in acquired aplastic anemia. In regard to this clonotype: What it binds is not known.

Template material for TCR beta VDJ and CDR3 profiling consisted of genomic DNA. MiXCR was run by TCRdb on the reads, yielding one entry per CDR3 protein. Among 15,000 to 20,000 distinct CDR3 sequences listed, 30% to 45% were seen once. Whole-study findings and limits: The diversity of CD8+CD57+ cells in patients was lower than that of total CD4+ and CD8+ pools.

Patients chosen for sequencing had shown CD8+CD57+ cell expansion by flow cytometry. A severe acquired aplastic anemia diagnosis applied to all patients. Patients were treatment-naive when blood was sampled. Once CD8+CD57+ cells had been bead-enriched, they gave a mean 1.6 ug DNA. Sequencing was done on a sample of CD8+CD57+ T cells sorted from PBMCs. The subset here: bead-enriched CD8+CD57+ effector memory T cells from SAA patients. This clonotype was obtained from a human donor with aplastic anemia.

The CDR3 here is CASSPDTLSNQPQHF. DNA for the CDR3: TGTGCCAGTAGTCCCGACACCCTTAGCAATCAGCCCCAGCATTTT. The V call is TRBV19, the J call TRBJ1-5; D is unresolved. V gave up 5 bases and J gave up 0 bases, with 11 bases separating them. Germline V lookup: CDR1 LNHDA, CDR2 SQIVND (reference sequence). The CDR3 sequence is 15 residues long.